This T cell receptor beta chain comes out of a study of T cell repertoires in cytomegalovirus infection. Whole-study context: Matching HLA type and CMV infection were both indicated by public TCR beta signatures. General study results and limits: Summed frequency of shared TCR beta families picked out CMV carriers who also had the relevant HLA. The ex vivo response was dominated by HLA-C-restricted CMV-specific TCR beta clonotypes.

The CDR3 has 16 amino acids. V lost 0 bases and J lost 2, with 15 bases in between. The germline gives CDR1 DFQATT, CDR2 SNEGSKA (reference sequence). Using its own MiXCR run on the reads, TCRdb lists one record per CDR3 protein. The table has approximately 140,000 distinct CDR3 sequences, roughly 9% seen once. Concerning this clonotype itself: Antigen specificity is unknown.

The chain carries TRBV20-1 and TRBJ2-3; D possibly corresponds to TRBD1 (5 bases). The receptor was derived from a human donor in good health (CMV status not recorded). Some clones in this sample may be carry-over from other donors' samples. Specimen: PBMCs. The CDR3 DNA is TGCAGTGCTAGAGATTGGGCAGGGCCCACCACAGATACGCAGTATTTT. It translates to CSARDWAGPTTDTQYF.